These T cell receptor beta chains were read from a single sample in a study of cytomegalovirus exposure and HLA in healthy donors. Sequenced by immunoSEQ multiplex PCR; TCRdb stores in-frame clones only, minus some. The sample has some 120,000 clones; 79% are singletons. The sample taken for sequencing was PBMCs. All receptors derive from a man aged 30 to 39 in good health and CMV-seropositive. The CDR3 runs from the conserved cysteine through the conserved F or W. The order of the fields is clone size, V gene, J gene, D gene, CDR3 protein, CDR3 DNA. D genes are given only for firm matches. Not all rows give a size; the values are once, few, many and, for expanded clones, a class.

-	TRBV5-4	TRBJ2-7	TRBD2	CASSLLASGFNNEQYF	TGTGCCAGCAGCTTGTTGGCTAGCGGGTTTAATAACGAGCAGTACTTC
-	TRBV30	TRBJ1-1	TRBD1	CAWSEGTGGTEAFF	TGTGCCTGGAGTGAGGGGACAGGGGGCACTGAAGCTTTCTTT
-	TRBV28	TRBJ2-7	-	CASSLPLLHGISYEQYF	TGTGCCAGCAGTTTGCCCCTTCTCCACGGGATTTCCTACGAGCAGTACTTC
-	TRBV28	TRBJ2-3	-	CASSFRPRPGDTQYF	TGTGCCAGCAGTTTTCGCCCTCGCCCAGGGGATACGCAGTATTTT
-	TRBV4-3	TRBJ2-7	TRBD1	CASSRTPGQATYEQYF	TGCGCCAGCAGCCGGACTCCGGGACAGGCCACCTACGAGCAGTACTTC
-	TRBV2	TRBJ2-5	-	CASNLRSGSSETQYF	TGTGCCAGCAATTTGCGGAGTGGGAGTAGTGAGACCCAGTACTTC
-	TRBV2	TRBJ1-1	-	CASTGSGGHRNTEAFF	TGTGCCAGCACCGGTTCTGGGGGACACCGAAACACTGAAGCTTTCTTT
once	TRBV5-4	TRBJ2-7	TRBD2	CASSPGLAGSYEQYF	TGTGCCAGCAGCCCGGGACTAGCGGGCAGCTACGAGCAGTACTTC
-	TRBV7-2	TRBJ2-7	-	CASSLGQGHLYEQYF	TGTGCCAGCAGCTTAGGTCAGGGGCACCTATACGAGCAGTACTTC
-	TRBV25-1	TRBJ2-5	-	CASKWGKGAQYF	TGTGCCAGCAAATGGGGTAAAGGGGCCCAGTACTTC
once	TRBV4-3	TRBJ2-2	-	CASSQDSRGTGELFF	TGCGCCAGCAGCCAAGATTCAAGGGGAACCGGGGAGCTGTTTTTT
-	TRBV6-4	TRBJ1-4	TRBD1	CASSDDRGREKLFF	TGTGCCAGCAGTGACGACAGGGGGCGCGAAAAACTGTTTTTT
once	TRBV9	TRBJ1-1	-	CASSVDPGQNHEAFF	TGTGCCAGCAGCGTAGATCCAGGGCAAAACCATGAAGCTTTCTTT
few	TRBV4-3	TRBJ2-1	TRBD2	CASSQVASGGYNEQFF	TGCGCCAGCAGCCAAGTTGCCAGCGGGGGGTACAATGAGCAGTTCTTC
few	TRBV28	TRBJ1-2	-	CATVRADYGYTF	TGTGCCACCGTCCGAGCTGACTATGGCTACACCTTC
-	TRBV9	TRBJ1-2	TRBD1	CASSVTGQLYGYTF	TGTGCCAGCAGCGTAACGGGACAGCTCTATGGCTACACCTTC
-	TRBV19	TRBJ2-7	TRBD1	CASSRRQGEYEQYF	TGTGCCAGTAGTAGACGACAGGGGGAATACGAGCAGTACTTC
-	TRBV6-5	TRBJ2-1	-	CASSYSLASFRNEQFF	TGTGCCAGCAGTTACTCTCTAGCGTCATTTAGGAATGAGCAGTTCTTC
few	TRBV27	TRBJ2-7	TRBD1	CASSGTGAYEQYF	TGTGCCAGCAGTGGTACAGGGGCCTACGAGCAGTACTTC
once	TRBV7-3	TRBJ2-1	-	CASSLNRGNEQFF	TGTGCCAGCAGCTTAAATAGAGGCAATGAGCAGTTCTTC
-	TRBV21-1	TRBJ1-5	-	CASSKVSGAQPQHF	TGTGCCAGCAGCAAAGTATCGGGAGCACAGCCCCAGCATTTT
-	TRBV25-1	TRBJ2-1	TRBD2	CASSDLAGALWDYNEQFF	TGTGCCAGCAGTGATTTAGCGGGGGCCCTTTGGGACTACAATGAGCAGTTCTTC
-	TRBV7-2	TRBJ2-1	TRBD2	CASSLSGTNSYNEQFF	TGTGCCAGCAGCCTTAGCGGGACCAACTCCTACAATGAGCAGTTCTTC
-	TRBV7-7	TRBJ1-1	-	CASSSQVNTEAFF	TGTGCTAGCAGCTCCCAGGTGAACACTGAAGCTTTCTTT
few	TRBV11-2	TRBJ1-1	-	CASSLAGSVYTEAFF	TGTGCCAGCAGCTTAGCAGGTTCAGTATACACTGAAGCTTTCTTT
-	TRBV30	TRBJ1-2	-	CAWSRLRGNYGYTF	TGTGCCTGGAGCCGACTGAGGGGGAACTATGGCTACACCTTC
few	TRBV6-1	TRBJ2-3	TRBD2	CASSDRRGGATDTQYF	TGTGCCAGCAGTGACCGGCGGGGGGGCGCGACAGATACGCAGTATTTT
-	TRBV5-6	TRBJ2-7	TRBD1	CASKGQGTYEQYF	TGTGCCAGCAAGGGACAGGGGACCTACGAGCAGTACTTC
once	TRBV11-3	TRBJ2-7	TRBD2	CASSLAGGTYEQYF	TGTGCCAGCAGTCTAGCGGGCGGAACCTACGAGCAGTACTTC
-	TRBV30	TRBJ1-5	TRBD1	CAWSVQGDQPQHF	TGTGCCTGGAGTGTCCAGGGGGATCAGCCCCAGCATTTT
-	TRBV9	TRBJ2-1	-	CASSVGRGEQFF	TGTGCCAGCAGCGTAGGTAGAGGCGAGCAGTTCTTC
-	TRBV5-4	TRBJ1-1	-	CASSSPGFMNTEAFF	TGTGCCAGCAGCTCGCCCGGGTTTATGAACACTGAAGCTTTCTTT
-	TRBV6-6	TRBJ1-2	-	CASSLVMENYGYTF	TGTGCCAGCAGCCTTGTCATGGAGAACTATGGCTACACCTTC
-	TRBV27	TRBJ1-3	TRBD1	CASSPSQGETGNTIYF	TGTGCCAGCAGCCCCTCCCAGGGGGAGACTGGAAACACCATATATTTT
-	TRBV19	TRBJ2-3	-	CASSIVPPADTQYF	TGTGCCAGTAGTATAGTCCCGCCAGCAGATACGCAGTATTTT
-	TRBV5-4	TRBJ2-3	TRBD2	CASSPRLAGSTDTQYF	TGTGCCAGCAGCCCCCGACTAGCGGGAAGCACAGATACGCAGTATTTT
-	TRBV13	TRBJ2-3	TRBD2	CASSLRSSGATDTQYF	TGTGCCAGCAGCTTACGGTCTAGCGGGGCTACAGATACGCAGTATTTT
-	TRBV21-1	TRBJ2-5	-	CASSTSQGATQETQYF	TGTGCCAGCAGCACCTCGCAGGGGGCCACACAAGAGACCCAGTACTTC
-	TRBV7-3	TRBJ2-1	TRBD1	CASSPTGNPYNEQFF	TGTGCCAGCAGCCCGACAGGGAATCCCTACAATGAGCAGTTCTTC
-	TRBV6-5	TRBJ1-6	-	CASSILGGANSPLHF	TGTGCCAGCAGTATTTTAGGGGGGGCTAATTCACCCCTCCACTTT
-	TRBV6-6	TRBJ2-3	TRBD2	CASSYRAGGVTDTQYF	TGTGCCAGCAGTTACAGGGCGGGAGGTGTAACAGATACGCAGTATTTT
-	TRBV10-3	TRBJ1-1	TRBD1	CAISESGQGFSGTEAFF	TGTGCCATCAGTGAGTCTGGACAGGGTTTTTCGGGCACTGAAGCTTTCTTT